This TCR beta chain derives from a study of blood T cells in healthy people across ages (dated by TCRdb to about 2015). Describing the broader study: Template switching captured roughly one uniquely barcoded TCR beta cDNA molecule per two T cells in model experiments. Donors were grouped into four age groups: young (average roughly 17 years), middle-aged (about 38), aged (roughly 67) and long-lived (less than 85). To avoid experimental bias, donors of different ages were distributed randomly across sequencing lanes. Using deep sequencing normalized with unique cDNA molecular identifiers, the study measured how TCR beta repertoire diversity changes with age. The study analyzed two additional independent replicas of 1 million unique cDNA reads from the same blood draw for two donors, one aged 18 to 30 and one aged 80 or older.

The trim is 7 bases for V and 2 bases for J, with a gap of 11 bases between the germline ends. In the germline V gene (reference sequence), CDR1 corresponds to DFQATT and CDR2 to SNEGSKA. Taken from cysteine to phenylalanine, the CDR3 has 12 residues. Only CDR3 DNA remains: 36 bases, in frame from the first base. The method behind the library was 5' RACE. Sequencing relied on an Illumina HiSeq 2500. A second roughly 7 to 11 cycle PCR used a sample-barcoded 5' primer and a J-beta primer mix. A unique molecular identifier was introduced onto each TCR beta cDNA molecule by a template-switch 5' adaptor carrying 12 random nucleotides. Each sample yielded at least 3 million CDR3-containing paired-end reads. The Mint cDNA synthesis kit, primed by a TRBC-specific oligonucleotide, was used to synthesize first-strand cDNA from all RNA. All cDNA was treated with uracil-DNA glycosylase and then went through a first 18-cycle PCR with the universal primers M1SS and BC2_uni_R. The original pipeline was this. Each sample was normalized by randomly selecting 1 million high-quality reads, each carrying a distinct molecular identifier. Instead of being binned into consensus sequences, reads with shared molecular identifiers were discarded. MiTCR, run with a Q25 quality threshold and the strictest error-elimination algorithm, handled CDR3 identification, clonotype clustering and error correction. A nonparametric unseen species model using Euler transformation provided a lower-bound estimate of total TCR beta diversity. The public sequencing data were trimmed at Q25 with fastp and processed into clonotypes with MiXCR by TCRdb, which kept only in-frame beta chains. Entries that share a CDR3 protein sequence are merged under the most common genes and DNA. For this entry, the V and J calls and clone size follow TCRdb and not the study's own pipeline. The sample table lists 580,000 or so distinct CDR3 sequences, around half of them with a count of one. The top ten constitute roughly 25% of the sample.

In regard to this clonotype: The specificity of this receptor is unknown. Nothing much larger sits one base from this clone, and base qualities are not available.

Systemically healthy Caucasian individuals from Russia, 39 in total and aged about 6 to 90 years, were included as donors. Each donor gave 8 to 10 milliliters of peripheral blood, collected into EDTA-treated Vacutainer tubes. Ficoll-Paque density-gradient centrifugation was used to isolate PBMCs, with at least 6 million obtained per sample. Total RNA was extracted from PBMCs with Trizol reagent, with at least 5.5 micrograms obtained per sample. Naive CD45RAhigh/CD27high T cell percentages were measured by flow cytometry on a PBMC aliquot from every donor. The paper's findings and limits, for the study overall: The CMV infection status of donors was not known, potentially confounding age-related changes in expanded clonotypes. The long-lived group showed more naive CD4+ T cells, fewer expanded clones and increased TCR diversity than the aged group, suggesting age selection. As age increased, observed TCR beta diversity per million T cells dropped in a roughly linear way, and a significant reduction was already evident by age about 40. Estimates of total diversity based on one million sequenced T cells were regarded as lower bounds and as underestimates. Since profiling was done on bulk unsorted PBMCs, naive and antigen-experienced compartments could not be conclusively compared. There was a strong correlation between observed TCR beta diversity and the percentage of naive T cells measured by flow cytometry.

The receptor's source is a man aged 80 or over in good health. The chain uses TRBV20-1 and TRBJ1-2; the D segment could be TRBD1, given 5 matching bases. Sequencing input: blood. CDR3 region: CSDDSNNYGYTF. The nucleotide sequence is TGCAGTGACGACAGCAACAACTATGGCTACACCTTC.